This paragraph covers one T cell receptor beta chain sequence. Its antigen is not identified. This sample is part of a study of shared clonotypes between healthy human individuals. Overall study results and limits: The study found approximately 5% of naive CD4 clonotypes shared across several donors. Naive subsets tended to show greater estimated richness than memory subsets.

The assay was immunoSEQ multiplex PCR, and TCRdb's table has in-frame clones only and misses some. The data show 2,500,000 or so clones, about 90% seen once. Healthy adults negative for HIV, lacking recent acute infections or vaccinations, served as donors. CDR1 SGHRS and CDR2 YFSETQ come from the germline V gene. Between the trimmed V and J ends, which lost 4 bases and 7 bases, there was a span of 17 bases. CDR3 length: 14 residues. The receptor was derived from a man younger than 30 in good health. Some clones in this sample may be carry-over from other donors' samples. The sequenced sample was naive CD4+ T cells from PBMCs. Regarding subset: CD45RA+ positively selected. This chain links TRBV5-1 with TRBJ1-1; D gene unclear. Here the CDR3 reads CASSLNSNTNEAFF. The CDR3 coding sequence is TGCGCCAGCAGCCTCAATTCAAATACTAATGAAGCTTTCTTT. The full variable domain, in which reference TRBV5-1 and TRBJ1-1 provide the parts outside the CDR3, is KAGVTQTPRYLIKTRGQQVTLSCSPISGHRSVSWYQQTPGQGLQFLFEYFSETQRNKGNFPGRFSGRQFSNSRSEMNVSTLELGDSALYLCASSLNSNTNEAFFGQGTRLTVV.